Shown below are 23 T cell receptor beta chains from a single sample sequenced in a study of blood T cells in healthy people across ages. Combining a sample-barcoded 5' primer with a J-beta primer mix, a second PCR ran for about 7 to 11 cycles. A single record per CDR3 protein comes from TCRdb applying MiXCR to the 5' RACE reads. The sample contains hundreds of thousands of distinct CDR3 sequences, about 20% of which appear only once. What was sequenced was blood. The receptors derive from a man between 65 and 85 years old in good health.

This clonotype showed up just a few times. J is TRBJ2-3 and V is TRBV12-5; 7 bases align to TRBD2. The CDR3 loop spans 17 amino acids. Germline V gene sequence: CDR1 LGHNT, CDR2 FRNRAP. After removal of 0 bases from V and 2 bases from J, the junction contained 8 bases not matched to a gene. CDR3 in amino acids: CASGLVRKAGATDTQYF. CDR3 nucleotide sequence: TGTGCTAGTGGTTTGGTAAGAAAGGCGGGAGCCACAGATACGCAGTATTTT.

The V call is TRBV14, the J call TRBJ1-1, with D perhaps matching TRBD1 (5 bases). V lost 3 bases and J lost 1, with 15 bases in between. Germline V gives CDR1 SGHDN, CDR2 FVKESK. This CDR3 has 16 amino acids. The CDR3 region is CASSQGGLHTNTEAFF. The CDR3 DNA reads as TGTGCCAGCAGCCAGGGGGGTCTCCACACGAACACTGAAGCTTTCTTT.

This rearrangement joins TRBV6-5 to TRBJ1-1; D might be TRBD1 (6 bases). V was trimmed by 7 bases and J by 8 bases, leaving 17 bases between them. Per germline, CDR1 MNHEY and CDR2 SVGAGI. The CDR3 spans 13 residues. The CDR3 DNA follows: TGTGCCAGCACCTCAGCGGAGGGGACAGAAGCTTTCTTT. It is translated as CASTSAEGTEAFF.

This clonotype occurred many times. The V and J genes are TRBV5-1 and TRBJ2-3, with TRBD1 as a possible D gene (5 bases). Germline assignment: CDR1 SGHRS and CDR2 YFSETQ. Trimming left V 4 bases short and J 7 bases short, with 16 bases between. The CDR3 is 14 residues long. The CDR3 reads CASSVGQEGNTQYF. The CDR3 DNA reads TGCGCCAGCAGCGTCGGACAAGAAGGCAATACGCAGTATTTT.

This rearrangement joins TRBV24-1 to TRBJ2-7; D possibly corresponds to TRBD1 (5 bases). V lost 2 bases to trimming and J lost 4 bases, with 11 bases between them. CDR1 and CDR2 (germline): KGHDR, SFDVKD. The CDR3 has 14 residues. The CDR3 DNA is TGTGCCACCAGTGATTCGGCCAGGGCTTACGAGCAGTACTTC. Its translation: CATSDSARAYEQYF.

CDR3 loop: CASSLVPGGANTGELFF. CDR3 DNA: TGCGCCAGCAGCTTGGTACCCGGGGGGGCGAACACCGGGGAGCTGTTTTTT. The V gene is TRBV5-1, the J gene TRBJ2-2; TRBD2 matches 8 bases. The germline gives CDR1 SGHRS, CDR2 YFSETQ. The length of the CDR3 is 17 residues. Germline trimming cut 0 bases from V and 0 bases from J; bases unmatched to any gene: 4.

Notes on this clonotype: This clone may be a read error of a much larger clone one base away. The chain combines TRBV27 with TRBJ2-3; the D is unclear. Germline V gene lookup returns CDR1 MNHEY and CDR2 SMNVEV (reference sequence). The CDR3 covers 15 residues. DNA of the CDR3: TGTGCCATCAGTTTATTTGGGCAGGGCACAGATACGCAGTATTTT. As protein: CAISLFGQGTDTQYF.

The chain couples TRBV3-1 to TRBJ2-7; either TRBD1 or TRBD2 may supply D (7 bases each). CDR1 is LGHDT and CDR2 is YNNKEL in the germline V gene (reference sequence). V gave up 1 base and J gave up 0 bases, with 13 bases separating them. The CDR3 consists of 16 residues. Here the CDR3 reads CASSQVGGGRSYEQYF. In nucleotides, the CDR3 is TGTGCCAGCAGCCAAGTGGGAGGGGGCCGCTCCTACGAGCAGTACTTC.

This clonotype was counted a few times. The chain has TRBV12-3 or TRBV12-4 and TRBJ2-3, with 8 positions matching TRBD2. The CDR3 extends over 15 amino acids. Trimming at V came to 3 bases and at J to 0 bases, leaving 2 bases not matched to a gene. As DNA, the CDR3 is TGTGCCAGCAGTTTTGCGGGGGGTAGCACAGATACGCAGTATTTT. Translated: CASSFAGGSTDTQYF.

This chain uses TRBV2 with TRBJ1-2; D is perhaps TRBD1 (5 bases). This CDR3 has 12 residues. Germline loops: CDR1 SNHLY, CDR2 FYNNEI. Trimming took off 3 bases at V and 7 bases at J, with 9 bases between the two ends. CDR3 residues: CASSDTGRGYTF. CDR3 coding DNA: TGTGCCAGCAGTGATACGGGACGTGGCTACACCTTC.

The chain joins TRBV6-5 to TRBJ2-3, with 7 bases that match TRBD2. Germline V gives CDR1 MNHEY, CDR2 SVGAGI. The CDR3 is 17 amino acids. Trimming removed 2 bases from V and 1 base from J; junction bases left unmatched: 9. This CDR3 is CASSYPRAGFGTDTQYF. The CDR3 DNA reads as TGTGCCAGCAGTTACCCAAGAGCGGGGTTTGGCACAGATACGCAGTATTTT.

The chain uses TRBV12-3 or TRBV12-4 and TRBJ2-1, with no clear D. The CDR3 totals 11 residues. Trimming shortened V by 6 bases and J by 5 bases, and 5 bases separated the two germline ends. The DNA of the CDR3 is TGTGCCAGCAGGCGGCACAATGAGCAGTTCTTC. Translating it yields CASRRHNEQFF.

CDR3 region: CASSSILAGGGNEQFF. The CDR3 DNA reads as TGTGCCAGCAGCTCAATACTAGCGGGAGGGGGAAATGAGCAGTTCTTC. The chain carries TRBV5-5 and TRBJ2-1, with 13 bases matching TRBD2. The CDR3 is 16 residues long. J gave up 7 bases and V 3 bases, and 7 bases lay outside the gene matches. Germline V gives CDR1 SGHKS, CDR2 YYEKEE (reference sequence). The full variable domain, completed using reference TRBV5-5 and TRBJ2-1, is DAGVTQSPTHLIKTRGQQVTLRCSPISGHKSVSWYQQVLGQGPQFIFQYYEKEERGRGNFPDRFSARQFPNYSSELNVNALLLGDSALYLCASSSILAGGGNEQFFGPGTRLTVL.

The V and J genes are TRBV20-1 and TRBJ1-6, with 10 bases lining up with TRBD1. CDR1 DFQATT and CDR2 SNEGSKA come from the germline V gene (reference sequence). The V and J ends lost 5 bases and 7 bases, in that order; junction bases with no gene match: 2. The CDR3 contains 13 residues. CDR3 DNA: TGCAGTGCTCCGGACAGGGGGAATTCACCCCTCCACTTT. Translated, it gives CSAPDRGNSPLHF.

The rearrangement uses TRBV6-6 and TRBJ1-1; D gene unclear. The V end lost 9 bases, the J end lost 6 bases, and 14 bases lay between the germline ends. The CDR3 spans 12 residues. The germline V gene has CDR1 MNHNY and CDR2 SVGAGI (reference sequence). The CDR3 DNA reads TGTGCCAGTGGACCTGTTGGTGCTGAAGCTTTCTTT. Protein product: CASGPVGAEAFF.

The chain has TRBV11-3 and TRBJ2-1, with D possibly being TRBD1 (5 bases). The J call may be wrong; the DNA end is better matched by TRBJ2-5. This CDR3 is 14 amino acids long. Germline CDR1 is SGHNT and CDR2 is YENEEA. The CDR3 nucleotides read TGTGCCAGCAGCCCTGAGGCTGCAGGGTCGACCCAGTACTTC. It yields the protein CASSPEAAGSTQYF.

V usage is TRBV13 and J usage is TRBJ1-1; possibly TRBD1 for D (5 bases). V was shortened by 1 base and J by 6 bases, with 18 bases between the two germline ends. The CDR3 contains 16 residues. CDR1 PRHDT and CDR2 FYEKMQ come from the germline V gene (reference sequence). The CDR3 bases are TGTGCCAGCAGCTTAGACGGAAGGAGAGGGACCGCTGAAGCTTTCTTT. It codes for CASSLDGRRGTAEAFF.

This clonotype has a handful of counts. The J gene is TRBJ2-7, the V gene TRBV20-1, with D possibly TRBD2 on 6 matching bases. Germline loops: CDR1 DFQATT, CDR2 SNEGSKA (reference sequence). The CDR3 totals 11 residues. Trimming removed 2 bases at V and 5 bases at J, with 7 bases between. CDR3 sequence (DNA): TGCAGTGCTAGATCGGGGGACGAGCAGTACGTC. Translation: CSARSGDEQYV.

This clonotype was counted a few times. This rearrangement joins TRBV5-1 to TRBJ2-1, with 8 bases lining up with TRBD2. CDR1 is SGHRS and CDR2 is YFSETQ in the germline V gene. J was trimmed by 3 bases and V by 4 bases; bases with no gene match: 9. The CDR3 totals 16 residues. The CDR3 DNA sequence: TGCGCCAGCAGCCAAGGCGGGCGGGGGGACTACAATGAGCAGTTCTTC. As protein: CASSQGGRGDYNEQFF.

V usage is TRBV20-1 and J usage is TRBJ2-4, with D perhaps TRBD1 (5 bases). Germline assignment: CDR1 DFQATT and CDR2 SNEGSKA (reference sequence). The CDR3 contains 15 residues. Trimming took off 2 bases at V and 0 bases at J, with 11 bases between the two ends. The CDR3 here is CSARPPGLAKNIQYF. In nucleotides, the CDR3 is TGCAGTGCTAGACCCCCAGGGTTAGCCAAAAACATTCAGTACTTC.

This clonotype was found a few times. This chain's CDR3 is CASRRDRSNEKLFF. CDR3 DNA: TGTGCCAGCAGGCGAGACAGAAGTAATGAAAAACTGTTTTTT. The chain joins TRBV6-5 to TRBJ1-4; a possible D gene is TRBD1 (5 bases). Between the trimmed V and J ends, which lost 6 bases and 4 bases, there was a span of 12 bases. This CDR3 region has 14 residues. Looked up from germline, CDR1 is MNHEY and CDR2 is SVGAGI.

The chain employs TRBV14 and TRBJ1-1, with 8 bases lining up with TRBD1. This CDR3 has 13 residues. From germline, CDR1 is SGHDN and CDR2 FVKESK. V trimming: 4 bases; J trimming: 11 bases; junction bases outside the gene matches: 9. The DNA of the CDR3 is TGTGCCAGCAGCCCGACGGACAGGGCGGAGGCTTTCTTT. Translation gives CASSPTDRAEAFF.

This clonotype has a single count. The chain recombines TRBV12-3 or TRBV12-4 with TRBJ2-5; 13 bases are a match to TRBD2. Trimming took 5 bases from V and 12 from J; bases not matched to a gene: 6. The CDR3 runs 13 residues. The CDR3 here is CASSRTSGGEKYF. The CDR3, as DNA: TGTGCCAGCAGTCGGACTAGCGGGGGCGAAAAGTACTTC.